The 2 T cell receptor beta chains below all came from one sample that was sequenced in a study of identical twins. From the 5' RACE reads, TCRdb called clonotypes with MiXCR, one entry per CDR3 protein. The sample records approximately 500,000 distinct CDR3 sequences, 24% being singletons. The same sample was also studied in work on T cells expressing NK-cell markers.

The sequencing sample was made of CD4+ T cells sorted from blood. The receptors here all came from a woman aged 18-29 years in good health.

The rearrangement joins TRBV7-9 to TRBJ2-2; D gene unclear. Trimming left V 5 bases short and J 4 bases short, with 11 bases between. CDR1 and CDR2 (germline): SEHNR, FQNEAQ (reference sequence). This CDR3 is built from 14 residues. The CDR3 region is CASSARSLTGELFF. CDR3 bases: TGTGCCAGCAGCGCCCGAAGTCTCACCGGGGAGCTGTTTTTT.

Only a few counts were recorded for this clonotype. The chain has TRBV6-5 and TRBJ1-1, with D maybe TRBD1 (6 bases). The CDR3 totals 13 residues. Trimming took off 3 bases at V and 8 bases at J, with 13 bases between the two ends. Germline V gene sequence: CDR1 MNHEY, CDR2 SVGAGI. CDR3: CASSYREGGEAFF. In DNA, the CDR3 is TGTGCCAGCAGTTATCGTGAAGGGGGAGAAGCTTTCTTT.